These T cell receptor beta chains were read from a single sample in a study of blood T cell repertoires in COVID-19. Sequenced by immunoSEQ multiplex PCR; TCRdb stores in-frame clones only, minus some. Among approximately 400,000 clones, approximately 90% were seen once, and the ten largest hold roughly 0.9%. Sequencing used PBMCs or T cells enriched from blood (not recorded which). Receptors were obtained from a woman between 40 and 50 years old who had been exposed to COVID-19. CDR3s include the opening cysteine and the closing phenylalanine or tryptophan. A D gene is named only where the DNA matches it firmly. Only part of the rows carry a size: once, few, many, or a class if the clone is expanded.

v_gene	abundance	d_gene	j_gene	CDR3nt	CDR3aa
TRBV10-3	-	-	TRBJ1-2	TGTGCCATCAGTGAAGAACAGGTGGGCTATGGCTACACCTTC	CAISEEQVGYGYTF
TRBV3-1/TRBV3-2	-	-	TRBJ1-5	TGTGCCAGCAGCCAGGGAGGGGTGGTCAATCAGCCCCAGCATTTT	CASSQGGVVNQPQHF
TRBV24-1	-	TRBD1	TRBJ1-2	TGTGCCACCAGTGACTCACAGGGGACTGGCTATGGCTACACCTTC	CATSDSQGTGYGYTF
TRBV5-1	-	-	TRBJ1-3	TGCGCCAGCAGCTTGATATCAACAGGGTCTGGAAACACCATATATTTT	CASSLISTGSGNTIYF
TRBV24-1	-	-	TRBJ2-2	TGTGCCACCAGTGCCCCCTTAGGGGAGCTGTTTTTT	CATSAPLGELFF
TRBV27	-	TRBD1	TRBJ2-7	TGTGCCAGCAGGCGACAGGGGATCTACGAGCAGTACTTC	CASRRQGIYEQYF
TRBV29-1	-	-	TRBJ1-1	TGCAGCGTTAGTTCGGGGGGGCGATCCTTGAACACTGAAGCTTTCTTT	CSVSSGGRSLNTEAFF
TRBV15	-	TRBD1	TRBJ1-6	TGTGCCACCAGCAGCTCGGACAGGGTGCCACCCCTCCACTTT	CATSSSDRVPPLHF
TRBV2	-	-	TRBJ1-1	TGTGCCAGCAGACCAACGGGAGAAGCTTTCTTT	CASRPTGEAFF
TRBV4-1	-	-	TRBJ1-1	TGCGCCAGCAGCCAGATTGGAGGGCGGAGTACTGAAGCTTTCTTT	CASSQIGGRSTEAFF
TRBV10-2	-	-	TRBJ1-4	TGCGCCACCCAGTTTGGCGGAACTAATGAAAAACTGTTTTTT	CATQFGGTNEKLFF
TRBV3-1/TRBV3-2	-	TRBD2	TRBJ2-1	TGTGCCAGCAGCCAAGTAGCGGGAGACCCCAGCTCCTACAATGAGCAGTTCTTC	CASSQVAGDPSSYNEQFF
TRBV7-9	once	-	TRBJ1-5	TGTGCCAGCAGCTTGACAGTCAATCAGCCCCAGCATTTT	CASSLTVNQPQHF
TRBV5-1	-	-	TRBJ2-1	TGCGCCAGCAGCGTGGGAACCCGGAGCTCCTACAATGAGCAGTTCTTC	CASSVGTRSSYNEQFF
TRBV30	-	-	TRBJ2-7	TGTGCCTGGAGTCCCACCTACGAGCAGTACTTC	CAWSPTYEQYF
TRBV10-2	-	TRBD2	TRBJ2-1	TGCGCCAGCACCGAGAGGACTAGCGGGGGGGCTAGTGAGCAGTTCTTC	CASTERTSGGASEQFF
TRBV5-1	-	-	TRBJ2-3	TGCGCCAGCAGCAGGGACACCCGCCGCACAGATACGCAGTATTTT	CASSRDTRRTDTQYF
TRBV7-3	few	TRBD2	TRBJ2-7	TGTGCCAGCAGGTCCGGGACTAAAGGGCAGTACTTC	CASRSGTKGQYF
TRBV13	-	TRBD2	TRBJ2-5	TGTGCCAGCAGCCCCAGCGGGGGTGCACAAGAGACCCAGTACTTC	CASSPSGGAQETQYF
TRBV7-2	-	TRBD1	TRBJ1-6	TGTGCCAGCAGTCTCGCTCGGGACAGGACCTTTCGGGCCCTCCACTTT	CASSLARDRTFRALHF
TRBV30	-	-	TRBJ1-3	TGTGCCTGGAGTTACAGGGACCTCTCTGGAAACACCATATATTTT	CAWSYRDLSGNTIYF
TRBV12-5	-	TRBD1	TRBJ2-7	TGTGCTAGTGGCCAAACAGGGGTTTACGAGCAGTACTTC	CASGQTGVYEQYF
TRBV7-9	-	TRBD1	TRBJ2-7	TGTGCCAGCAGCACCGGGACAGGGGCCTCCTACGAGCAGTACTTC	CASSTGTGASYEQYF
TRBV5-1	-	-	TRBJ1-4	TGCGCCAGCAGCCCCGGGGGGTCGGCGGGTGAAAAACTGTTTTTT	CASSPGGSAGEKLFF
TRBV7-3	-	TRBD2	TRBJ2-1	TGTGCCAGCAGCCGAACCGGGACTAGCGGTGAGCAGTTCTTC	CASSRTGTSGEQFF
TRBV30	-	TRBD1	TRBJ1-2	TGTGCCTGGACGGATGGGACAGGGAACGGCTACACCTTC	CAWTDGTGNGYTF
TRBV6-2/TRBV6-3	-	TRBD2	TRBJ2-7	TGTGCCAGCAGCCCCGGGACTAGCCTGAGCTCCTACGAGCAGTACTTC	CASSPGTSLSSYEQYF
TRBV6-5	-	-	TRBJ1-4	TGTGCCAGCAGCCCCGGGGGATATAATGAAAAACTGTTTTTT	CASSPGGYNEKLFF
TRBV6-5	-	-	TRBJ1-2	TGTGCCAGCACTCCGGGGGGGGAAGTATATGGCTACACCTTC	CASTPGGEVYGYTF
TRBV18	-	-	TRBJ2-5	TGTGCCAGCTCACTTCTACCCGGTTTAGAGACCCAGTACTTC	CASSLLPGLETQYF
TRBV5-8	-	-	TRBJ1-2	TGTGCCAGCAGCTCACTACAGGGAACCCCCTATGGCTACACCTTC	CASSSLQGTPYGYTF
TRBV6-1	-	-	TRBJ1-1	TGTGCCAGCAGTGAAGCCAGGGGAGGGGCTGAAGCTTTCTTT	CASSEARGGAEAFF
TRBV2	-	TRBD1	TRBJ2-3	TGTGCCAGCAGTGAAGCGAGGGGGCAGGGCCCCACAGATACGCAGTATTTT	CASSEARGQGPTDTQYF
TRBV7-9	few	-	TRBJ2-5	TGTGCCAGCAGCTTAGATCATGCCCGGGGGACCGAGACCCAGTACTTC	CASSLDHARGTETQYF
TRBV18	-	-	TRBJ1-2	TGTGCCAGCTCACCACCGACAGTCTATGGCTACACCTTC	CASSPPTVYGYTF
TRBV3-1/TRBV3-2	-	TRBD2	TRBJ2-3	TGTGCCAGCAGCCAAGTCCCCACAGGCGGGGGGGCCTCCTCCCCAGATACGCAGTATTTT	CASSQVPTGGGASSPDTQYF
TRBV24-1	-	-	TRBJ2-1	TGTGCCACCAGTGACGGGTTGGGGGCACAATTGGAGCAGTTCTTC	CATSDGLGAQLEQFF
TRBV13	-	-	TRBJ2-3	TGTGCCAGCAGCCGCCTAAGGGGGGGCCCTCGTGGAGTAGATACGCAGTATTTT	CASSRLRGGPRGVDTQYF
TRBV19	-	-	TRBJ2-3	TGTGCCAGTACCCGGGGCACAGATACGCAGTATTTT	CASTRGTDTQYF
TRBV30	-	-	TRBJ1-1	TGTGCCTGGAGGGAAAGACTTTTAGGGAACACTGAAGCTTTCTTT	CAWRERLLGNTEAFF
TRBV10-1	-	-	TRBJ1-2	TGCGCCAGCAGTGATAGCAGGGGACCCTATGGCTACACCTTC	CASSDSRGPYGYTF
TRBV15	-	-	TRBJ1-1	TGTGCCACCAGCAGAAAGGTCTCGGGACTTGAAGCTTTCTTT	CATSRKVSGLEAFF
TRBV28	-	TRBD1	TRBJ1-5	TGTGCCAGCAGTCTTAATACAGGGGGAAGCCAGCCCCAGCATTTT	CASSLNTGGSQPQHF
TRBV3-1/TRBV3-2	-	-	TRBJ1-1	TGTGCCAGCAGCCGTTCGACTGAAGCTTTCTTT	CASSRSTEAFF
TRBV19	-	-	TRBJ1-4	TGTGCCAGTAATGGCCTCTCTACTAATGAAAAACTGTTTTTT	CASNGLSTNEKLFF
TRBV25-1	-	-	TRBJ2-5	TGTGCCAGCAGGGGGGCCTCGTACCAAGAGACCCAGTACTTC	CASRGASYQETQYF
TRBV7-8	-	TRBD1	TRBJ1-2	TGTGCCAGCAGCCGAGGGCAGGGGACAGCCTATGGCTACACCTTC	CASSRGQGTAYGYTF
TRBV9	-	TRBD2	TRBJ2-3	TGTGCCAGCAGCGTAGGTCTAGCGGGGTTGCTAGATACGCAGTATTTT	CASSVGLAGLLDTQYF
TRBV30	-	-	TRBJ2-3	TGTGCCTGGAGTGCGGGGGGACATTCTAGCACAGATACGCAGTATTTT	CAWSAGGHSSTDTQYF
TRBV6-2/TRBV6-3	-	-	TRBJ1-1	TGTGCCAGCAGTTACCAAAGTAGGAACACTGAAGCTTTCTTT	CASSYQSRNTEAFF
TRBV7-9	-	-	TRBJ1-1	TGTGCCAGCAGCTTAGCGCCAGGGAACACTGAAGCTTTCTTT	CASSLAPGNTEAFF
TRBV7-9	-	-	TRBJ2-5	TGTGCCAGCAGCCCCCGGGAGATTTCAGAGACCCAGTACTTC	CASSPREISETQYF
TRBV10-2	-	TRBD2	TRBJ2-3	TGCGCCAGCAGGATAGTAGCGGGGGTTAGAGATACGCAGTATTTT	CASRIVAGVRDTQYF
TRBV6-5	-	TRBD1	TRBJ2-3	TGTGCCACCGGGACAGGGGGCACAGATACGCAGTATTTT	CATGTGGTDTQYF
TRBV2	-	TRBD1	TRBJ1-6	TGTGCCAGCAGTGTACATCAGGGGGTGAATTCACCCCTCCACTTT	CASSVHQGVNSPLHF